This T cell receptor beta chain was obtained from a study of blood T cells in healthy people across ages. The study, taken as a whole, reports: Naive T cell percentage by flow cytometry tracked strongly with beta diversity.

Combining a sample-barcoded 5' primer with a J-beta primer mix, a second PCR ran for 7 to 11 cycles. All cDNA molecules were each tagged by a template-switch adaptor with 12 random nucleotides. TCRdb ran MiXCR on the 5' RACE reads and lists one entry per CDR3 protein. The data hold over a million distinct CDR3 sequences, with roughly 43% observed a single time. CDR1 is MGHDK and CDR2 is SYGVNS in the germline V gene. V was clipped by 1 base and J by 2 bases, with 11 bases between them. The CDR3 sequence is 15 residues long. A word on this clonotype: Its matching antigen is unknown.

The sequencing input was blood. The chain carries TRBV25-1 and TRBJ1-2, with D tentatively TRBD1 (5 bases). This TCR was sampled from a woman aged 18-35 years in good health. CDR3 DNA: TGTGCCAGCAGTGAATGGCAGGGATCGAACTATGGCTACACCTTC. Translating gives CASSEWQGSNYGYTF.